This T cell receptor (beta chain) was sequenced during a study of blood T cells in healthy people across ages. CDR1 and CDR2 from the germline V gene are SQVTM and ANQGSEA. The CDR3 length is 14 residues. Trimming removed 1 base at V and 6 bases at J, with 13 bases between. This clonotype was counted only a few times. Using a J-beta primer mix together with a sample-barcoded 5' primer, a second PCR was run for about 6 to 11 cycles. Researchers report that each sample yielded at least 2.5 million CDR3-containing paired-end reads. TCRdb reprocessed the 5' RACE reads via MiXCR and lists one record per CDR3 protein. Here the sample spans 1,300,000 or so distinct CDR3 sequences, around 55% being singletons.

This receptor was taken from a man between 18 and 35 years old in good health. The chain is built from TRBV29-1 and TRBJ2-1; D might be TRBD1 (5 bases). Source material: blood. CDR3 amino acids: CSVEVQDPTNEQFF. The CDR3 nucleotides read TGCAGCGTTGAAGTACAGGACCCAACCAATGAGCAGTTCTTC.